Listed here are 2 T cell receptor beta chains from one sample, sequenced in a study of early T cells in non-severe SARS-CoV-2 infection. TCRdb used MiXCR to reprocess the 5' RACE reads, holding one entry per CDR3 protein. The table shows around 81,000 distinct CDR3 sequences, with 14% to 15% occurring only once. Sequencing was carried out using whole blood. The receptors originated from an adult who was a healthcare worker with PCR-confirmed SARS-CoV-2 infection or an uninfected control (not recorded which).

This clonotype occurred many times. CDR3 protein: CASSYSEYTEAFF. Written as DNA, the CDR3 is TGTGCCAGCAGTTACTCGGAGTACACTGAAGCTTTCTTT. The gene calls are TRBV6-6 and TRBJ1-1; no reliable D call. Germline V gene sequence: CDR1 MNHNY, CDR2 SVGAGI (reference sequence). CDR3 length: 13 amino acids. V was trimmed by 0 bases and J by 3 bases, leaving 5 bases between them.

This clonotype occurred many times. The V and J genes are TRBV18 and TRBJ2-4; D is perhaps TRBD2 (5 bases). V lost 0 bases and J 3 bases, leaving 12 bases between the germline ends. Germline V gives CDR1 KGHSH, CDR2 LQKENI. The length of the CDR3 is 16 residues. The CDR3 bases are TGTGCCAGCTCACCACCGAGGGAGCCGGACAAAAACATTCAGTACTTC. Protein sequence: CASSPPREPDKNIQYF.